One T cell receptor beta chain is described in this entry. This entry belongs to a study of T cells in tuberculosis. The trim removed 3 bases at V and 3 bases at J, leaving 10 bases unmatched. This CDR3 has 16 amino acids. Germline V lookup: CDR1 SGHRS, CDR2 YFSETQ. The table came from immunoSEQ multiplex PCR; TCRdb's copy has only in-frame clones and leaves some out. This table holds 30,000 to 40,000 clones, approximately 90% found once. V gene TRBV5-1 combines with J gene TRBJ1-1, with 8 bases aligning to TRBD1. The receptor was derived from a donor between 10 and 35 years old with latent tuberculosis or without tuberculosis infection. Sequencing used PBMCs. For the CDR3, the DNA is TGCGCCAGCAGCTGGGGGGACAGGAAAGGGGACACTGAAGCTTTCTTT. It codes for CASSWGDRKGDTEAFF.